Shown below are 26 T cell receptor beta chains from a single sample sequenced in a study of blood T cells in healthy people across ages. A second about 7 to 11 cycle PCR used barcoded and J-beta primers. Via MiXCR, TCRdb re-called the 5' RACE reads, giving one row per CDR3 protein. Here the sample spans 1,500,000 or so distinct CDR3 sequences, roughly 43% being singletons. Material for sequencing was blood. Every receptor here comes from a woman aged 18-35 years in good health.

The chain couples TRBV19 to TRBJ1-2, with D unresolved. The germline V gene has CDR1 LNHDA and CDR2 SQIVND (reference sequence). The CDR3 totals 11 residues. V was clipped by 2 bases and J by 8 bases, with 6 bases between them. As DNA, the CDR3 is TGTGCCAGTAGTATATTTGGGGGCTACACCTTC. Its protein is CASSIFGGYTF. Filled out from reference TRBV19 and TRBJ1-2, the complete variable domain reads DGGITQSPKYLFRKEGQNVTLSCEQNLNHDAMYWYRQDPGQGLRLIYYSQIVNDFQKGDIAEGYSVSREKKESFPLTVTSAQKNPTAFYLCASSIFGGYTFGSGTRLTVV.

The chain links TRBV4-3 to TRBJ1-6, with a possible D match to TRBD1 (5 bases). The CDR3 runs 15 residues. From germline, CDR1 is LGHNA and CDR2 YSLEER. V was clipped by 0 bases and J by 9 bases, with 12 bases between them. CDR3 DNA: TGCGCCAGCAGCCAAGATCGTCAGGGTACTTCACCCCTCCACTTT. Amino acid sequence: CASSQDRQGTSPLHF.

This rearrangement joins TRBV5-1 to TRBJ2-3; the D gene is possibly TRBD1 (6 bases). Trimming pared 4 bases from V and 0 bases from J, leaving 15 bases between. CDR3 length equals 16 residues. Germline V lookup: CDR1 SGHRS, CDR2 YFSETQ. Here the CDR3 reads CASSIQGLPSTDTQYF. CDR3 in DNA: TGCGCCAGCAGCATTCAGGGGCTCCCGAGCACAGATACGCAGTATTTT.

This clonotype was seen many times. The CDR3 DNA reads TGCAGTGCTAGAGATGCTAGCGGGGGACCCCAGGATACGCAGTATTTT. It is translated as CSARDASGGPQDTQYF. The chain links TRBV20-1 to TRBJ2-3; TRBD2 aligns across 10 bases. CDR3 length equals 16 residues. V gave up 0 bases and J gave up 6 bases; unmatched junction bases: 9. The germline CDR1 and CDR2 sequences are DFQATT and SNEGSKA (reference sequence).

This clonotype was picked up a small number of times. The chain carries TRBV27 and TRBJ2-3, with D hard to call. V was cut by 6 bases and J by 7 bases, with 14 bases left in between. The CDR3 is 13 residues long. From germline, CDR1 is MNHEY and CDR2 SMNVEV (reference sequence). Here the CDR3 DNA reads TGTGCCAGCAGCCCCGAGCCGGTCAATACGCAGTATTTT. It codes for CASSPEPVNTQYF.

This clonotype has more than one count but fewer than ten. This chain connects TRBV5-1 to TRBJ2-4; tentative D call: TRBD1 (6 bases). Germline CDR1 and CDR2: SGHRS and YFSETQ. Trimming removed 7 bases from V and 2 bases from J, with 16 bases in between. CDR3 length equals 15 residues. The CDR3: CASHVGGGSKNIQYF. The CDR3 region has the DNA TGCGCCAGCCACGTTGGGGGCGGATCCAAAAACATTCAGTACTTC.

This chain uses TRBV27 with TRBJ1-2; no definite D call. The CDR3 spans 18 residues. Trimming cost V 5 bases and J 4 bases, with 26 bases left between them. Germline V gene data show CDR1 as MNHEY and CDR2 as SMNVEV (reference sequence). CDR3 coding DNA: TGTGCCAGCAGTCCCACGGCGAGACTCCTACCCTTTGCCTATGGCTACACCTTC. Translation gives CASSPTARLLPFAYGYTF.

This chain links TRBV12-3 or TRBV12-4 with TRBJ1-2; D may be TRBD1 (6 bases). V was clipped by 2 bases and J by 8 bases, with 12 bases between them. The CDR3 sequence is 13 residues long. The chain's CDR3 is CASSLRGAIGYTF. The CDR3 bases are TGTGCCAGCAGTTTAAGGGGGGCAATCGGCTACACCTTC.

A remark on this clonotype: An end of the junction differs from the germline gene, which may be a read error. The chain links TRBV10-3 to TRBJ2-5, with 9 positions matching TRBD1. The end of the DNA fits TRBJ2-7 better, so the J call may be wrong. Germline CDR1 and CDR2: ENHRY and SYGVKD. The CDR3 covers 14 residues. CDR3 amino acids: CVIRTPGQGYEQYF. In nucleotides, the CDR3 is TGTGTCATCAGGACGCCGGGACAGGGCTACGAGCAGTACTTC.

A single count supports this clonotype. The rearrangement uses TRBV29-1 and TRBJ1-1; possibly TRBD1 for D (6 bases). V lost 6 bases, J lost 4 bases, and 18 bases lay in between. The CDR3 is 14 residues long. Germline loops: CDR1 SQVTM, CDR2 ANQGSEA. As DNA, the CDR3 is TGCAGCGTCACACACAGGGCCTCCCCCACTGAAGCTTTCTTT. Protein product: CSVTHRASPTEAFF.

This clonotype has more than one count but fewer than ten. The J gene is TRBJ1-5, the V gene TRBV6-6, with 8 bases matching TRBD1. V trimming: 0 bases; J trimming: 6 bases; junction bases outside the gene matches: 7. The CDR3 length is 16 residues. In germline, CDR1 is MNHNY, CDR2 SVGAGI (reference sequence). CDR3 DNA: TGTGCCAGCAGTTACTCGACGGACAGGGTGAGTCAGCCCCAGCATTTT. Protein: CASSYSTDRVSQPQHF.

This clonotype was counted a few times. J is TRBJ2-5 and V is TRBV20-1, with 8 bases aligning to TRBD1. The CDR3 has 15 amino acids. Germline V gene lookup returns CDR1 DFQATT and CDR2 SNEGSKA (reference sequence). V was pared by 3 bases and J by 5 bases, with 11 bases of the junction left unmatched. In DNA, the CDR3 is TGCAGTGCTAGGCATGGGACAGGTTTAGGGGAGACCCAGTACTTC. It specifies CSARHGTGLGETQYF.

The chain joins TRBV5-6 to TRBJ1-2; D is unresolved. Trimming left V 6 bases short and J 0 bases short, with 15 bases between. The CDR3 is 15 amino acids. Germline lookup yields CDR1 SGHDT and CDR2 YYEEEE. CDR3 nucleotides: TGTGCCAGCATCTTTATTCAGGAATCTAACTATGGCTACACCTTC. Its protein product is CASIFIQESNYGYTF.

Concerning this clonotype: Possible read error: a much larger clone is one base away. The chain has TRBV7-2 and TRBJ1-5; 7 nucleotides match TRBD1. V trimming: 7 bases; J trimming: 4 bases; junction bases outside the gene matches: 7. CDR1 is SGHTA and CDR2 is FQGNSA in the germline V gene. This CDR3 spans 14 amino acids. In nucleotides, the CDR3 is TGTGCCAGCAACAGGACAGGTCATAATCAGCCCCAGCATTTT. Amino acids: CASNRTGHNQPQHF.

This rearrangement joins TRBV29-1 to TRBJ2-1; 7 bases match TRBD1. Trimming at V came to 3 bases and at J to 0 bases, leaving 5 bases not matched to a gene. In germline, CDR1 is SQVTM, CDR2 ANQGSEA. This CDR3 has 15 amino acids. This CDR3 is CSVDRGQSSYNEQFF. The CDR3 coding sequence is TGCAGCGTTGATAGGGGGCAAAGCTCCTACAATGAGCAGTTCTTC.

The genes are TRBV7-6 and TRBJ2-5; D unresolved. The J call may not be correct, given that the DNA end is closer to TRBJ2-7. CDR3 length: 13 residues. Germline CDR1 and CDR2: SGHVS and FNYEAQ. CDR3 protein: CASSAQSGYEQYF. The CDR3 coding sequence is TGTGCCAGCAGCGCGCAGAGTGGCTACGAGCAGTACTTC.

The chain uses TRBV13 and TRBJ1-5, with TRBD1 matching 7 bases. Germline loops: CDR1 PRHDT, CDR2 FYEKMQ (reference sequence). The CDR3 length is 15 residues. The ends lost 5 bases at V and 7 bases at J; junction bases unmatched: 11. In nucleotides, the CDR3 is TGTGCCAGCAGCCCGGTGGCAGGGGGTTCGCAGCCCCAGCATTTT. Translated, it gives CASSPVAGGSQPQHF. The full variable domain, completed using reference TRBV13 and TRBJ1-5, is AAGVIQSPRHLIKEKRETATLKCYPIPRHDTVYWYQQGPGQDPQFLISFYEKMQSDKGSIPDRFSAQQFSDYHSELNMSSLELGDSALYFCASSPVAGGSQPQHFGDGTRLSIL.

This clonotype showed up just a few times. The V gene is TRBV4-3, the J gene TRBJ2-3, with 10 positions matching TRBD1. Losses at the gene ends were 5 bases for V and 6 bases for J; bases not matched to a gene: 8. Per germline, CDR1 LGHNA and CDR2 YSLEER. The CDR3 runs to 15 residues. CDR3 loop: CASSARDRGVDTQYF. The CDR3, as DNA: TGCGCCAGCAGCGCCCGGGACAGGGGAGTGGATACGCAGTATTTT.

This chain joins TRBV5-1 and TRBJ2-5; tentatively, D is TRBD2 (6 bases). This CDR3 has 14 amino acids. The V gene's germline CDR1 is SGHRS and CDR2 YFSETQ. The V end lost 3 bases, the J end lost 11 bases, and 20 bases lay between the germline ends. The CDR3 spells CASSSRLGSSEQYF. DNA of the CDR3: TGCGCCAGCAGCTCAAGACTAGGGTCTAGTGAGCAGTACTTC.

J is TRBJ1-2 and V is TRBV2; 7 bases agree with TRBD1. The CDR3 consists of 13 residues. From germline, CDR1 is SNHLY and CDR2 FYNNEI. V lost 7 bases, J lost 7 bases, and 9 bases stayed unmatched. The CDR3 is CASTSDRATGYTF. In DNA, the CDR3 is TGTGCCAGCACTTCTGACAGGGCAACTGGCTACACCTTC.

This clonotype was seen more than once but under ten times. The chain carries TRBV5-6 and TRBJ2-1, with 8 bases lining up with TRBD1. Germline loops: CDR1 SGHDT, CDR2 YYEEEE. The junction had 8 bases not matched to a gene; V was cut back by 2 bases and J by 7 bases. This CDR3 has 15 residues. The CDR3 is CASSFLDRVWNEQFF. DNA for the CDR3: TGTGCCAGCAGCTTCTTGGACAGGGTATGGAATGAGCAGTTCTTC.

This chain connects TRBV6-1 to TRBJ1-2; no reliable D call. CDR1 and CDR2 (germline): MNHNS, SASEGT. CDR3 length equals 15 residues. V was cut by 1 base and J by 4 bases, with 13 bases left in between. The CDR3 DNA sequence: TGTGCCAGCAGTGAAGTTGAGGGCCGGGGCTATGGCTACACCTTC. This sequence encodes CASSEVEGRGYGYTF.

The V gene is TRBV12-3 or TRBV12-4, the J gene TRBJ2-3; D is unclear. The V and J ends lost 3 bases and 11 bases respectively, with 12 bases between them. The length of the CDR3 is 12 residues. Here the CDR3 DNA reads TGTGCCAGCAGTTTTGTGGCAGATGTGCAGTATTTT. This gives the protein CASSFVADVQYF.

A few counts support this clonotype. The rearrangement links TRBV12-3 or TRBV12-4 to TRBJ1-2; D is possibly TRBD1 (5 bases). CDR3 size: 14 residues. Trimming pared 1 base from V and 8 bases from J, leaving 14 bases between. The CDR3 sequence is CASSLGAGLGGYTF. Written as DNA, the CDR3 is TGTGCCAGCAGTTTAGGGGCAGGGCTTGGAGGCTACACCTTC.

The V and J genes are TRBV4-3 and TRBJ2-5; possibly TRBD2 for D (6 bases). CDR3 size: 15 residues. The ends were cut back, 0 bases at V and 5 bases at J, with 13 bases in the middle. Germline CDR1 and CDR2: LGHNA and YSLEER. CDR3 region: CASSQESAGFETQYF. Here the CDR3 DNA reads TGCGCCAGCAGCCAAGAGTCGGCGGGGTTTGAGACCCAGTACTTC.

The CDR3 region has the DNA TGTGCCAGCAGCGCCGGACAGTTCACCTACGAGCAGTACTTC. It specifies CASSAGQFTYEQYF. V usage is TRBV9 and J usage is TRBJ2-7, with D maybe TRBD1 (6 bases). The CDR3 is 14 residues long. Per the germline V gene, CDR1 is SGDLS and CDR2 is YYNGEE. The germline V and J ends were trimmed by 3 bases and 2 bases, with 12 bases remaining between them.